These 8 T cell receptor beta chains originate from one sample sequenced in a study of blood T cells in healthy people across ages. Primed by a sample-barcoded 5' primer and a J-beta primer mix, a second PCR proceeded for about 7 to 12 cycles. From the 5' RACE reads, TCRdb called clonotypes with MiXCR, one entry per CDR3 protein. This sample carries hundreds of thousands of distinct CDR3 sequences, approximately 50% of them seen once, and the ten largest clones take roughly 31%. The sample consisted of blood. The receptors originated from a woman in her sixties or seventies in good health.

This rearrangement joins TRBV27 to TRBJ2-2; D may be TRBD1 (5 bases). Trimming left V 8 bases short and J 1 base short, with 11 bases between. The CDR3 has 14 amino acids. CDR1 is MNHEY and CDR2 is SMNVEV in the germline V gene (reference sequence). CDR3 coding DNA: TGTGCCAGCCAATACACAGGGAACACCGGGGAGCTGTTTTTT. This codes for CASQYTGNTGELFF.

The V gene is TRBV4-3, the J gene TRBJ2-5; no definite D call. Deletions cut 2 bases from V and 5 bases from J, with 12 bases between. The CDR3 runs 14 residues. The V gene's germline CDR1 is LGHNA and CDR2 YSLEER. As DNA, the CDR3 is TGCGCCAGCAGCCAATTTTTGGCACGGGAGACCCAGTACTTC. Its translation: CASSQFLARETQYF.

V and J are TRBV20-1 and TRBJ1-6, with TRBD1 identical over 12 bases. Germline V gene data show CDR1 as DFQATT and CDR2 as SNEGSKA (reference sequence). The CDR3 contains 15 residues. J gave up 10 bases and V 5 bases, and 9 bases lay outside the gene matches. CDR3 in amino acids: CSAPAGTGGSSPLHF. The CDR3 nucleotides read TGCAGTGCTCCCGCCGGGACAGGGGGCTCGTCACCCCTCCACTTT.

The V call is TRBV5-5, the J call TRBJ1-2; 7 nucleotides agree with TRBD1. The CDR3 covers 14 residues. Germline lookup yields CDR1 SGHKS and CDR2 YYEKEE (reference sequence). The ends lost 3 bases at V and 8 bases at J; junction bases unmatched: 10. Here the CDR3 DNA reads TGTGCCAGCAGCTCCGGCAGGGGGAGACGAGGCTACACCTTC. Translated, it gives CASSSGRGRRGYTF.

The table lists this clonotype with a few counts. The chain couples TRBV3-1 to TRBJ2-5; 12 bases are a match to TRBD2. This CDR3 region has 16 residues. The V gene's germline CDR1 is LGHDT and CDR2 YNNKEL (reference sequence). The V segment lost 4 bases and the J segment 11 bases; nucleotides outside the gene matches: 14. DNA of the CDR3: TGTGCCAGCAGCCGCCCTTCTAGCGGGAGGGCCATTGAGCAGTACTTC. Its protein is CASSRPSSGRAIEQYF.

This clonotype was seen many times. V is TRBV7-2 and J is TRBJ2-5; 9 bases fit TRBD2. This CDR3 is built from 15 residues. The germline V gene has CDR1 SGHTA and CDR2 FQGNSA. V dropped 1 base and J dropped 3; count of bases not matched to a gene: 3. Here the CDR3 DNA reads TGTGCCAGCAGCTTAGTGGCGGGAGGGGAAGAGACCCAGTACTTC. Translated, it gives CASSLVAGGEETQYF.

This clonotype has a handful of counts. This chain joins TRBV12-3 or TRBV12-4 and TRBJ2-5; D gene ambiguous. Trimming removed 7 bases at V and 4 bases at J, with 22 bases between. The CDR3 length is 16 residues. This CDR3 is CASTARTGARRETQYF. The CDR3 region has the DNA TGTGCCAGCACTGCAAGGACGGGTGCTAGGCGAGAGACCCAGTACTTC.

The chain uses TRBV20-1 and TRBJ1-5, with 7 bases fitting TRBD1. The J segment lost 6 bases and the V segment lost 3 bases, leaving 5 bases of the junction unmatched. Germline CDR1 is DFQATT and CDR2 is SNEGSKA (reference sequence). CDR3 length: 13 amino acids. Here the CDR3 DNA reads TGCAGTGCTAGGGGCGACAGGGCTCAGCCCCAGCATTTT. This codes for CSARGDRAQPQHF.